This T cell receptor beta chain was captured in a study of CD8 T cells in Susac syndrome. General study points: The study acknowledged a relatively small number of individuals in its TCR sequencing and HLA analysis.

About this clonotype: The antigen remains undetermined.

TCR beta sequences were obtained from blood CD8+ and CD4+ T cells. Reverse transcription of roughly 0.5 to 1 ug RNA was carried out with random hexamers. An immunoSEQ multiplex PCR amplified TCR beta CDR3 over 54 Vbeta and 13 Jbeta. TCRdb analysed the immunoSEQ multiplex PCR reads with MiXCR anew, one entry per CDR3 protein. This table has about 130,000 distinct CDR3 sequences, 80% to 85% appearing once. This receptor was taken from a human donor with multiple sclerosis. The sample consisted of CD8+ T cells from PBMCs.

CDR3 protein: CASNTRDRRNTEAFF. Written as DNA, the CDR3 is TGTGCCAGTAATACCCGGGACAGACGGAACACTGAAGCTTTCTTT. J is TRBJ1-1 and V is TRBV19, with TRBD1 identical over 7 bases. The J segment lost 1 base and the V segment lost 7 bases, leaving 9 bases of the junction unmatched. The CDR3 length is 15 residues. CDR1 and CDR2 (germline): LNHDA, SQIVND (reference sequence).